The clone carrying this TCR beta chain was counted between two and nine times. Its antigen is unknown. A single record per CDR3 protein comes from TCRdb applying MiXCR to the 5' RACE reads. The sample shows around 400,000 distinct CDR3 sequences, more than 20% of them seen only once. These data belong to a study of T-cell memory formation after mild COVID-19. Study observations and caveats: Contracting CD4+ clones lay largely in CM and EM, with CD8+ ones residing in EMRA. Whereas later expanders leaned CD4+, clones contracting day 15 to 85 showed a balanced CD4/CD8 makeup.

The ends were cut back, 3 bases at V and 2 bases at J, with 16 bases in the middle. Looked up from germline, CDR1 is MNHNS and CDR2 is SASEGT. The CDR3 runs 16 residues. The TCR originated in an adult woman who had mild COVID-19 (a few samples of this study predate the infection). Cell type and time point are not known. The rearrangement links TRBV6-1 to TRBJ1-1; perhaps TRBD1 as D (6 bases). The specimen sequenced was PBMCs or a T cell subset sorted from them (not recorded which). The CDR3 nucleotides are TGTGCCAGCAGTGAGAATCTGGGGGCCGGAAACACTGAAGCTTTCTTT. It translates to CASSENLGAGNTEAFF.